The rows below give T cell receptor beta chains drawn from one sample of a study of T cells in Graves' hyperthyroidism and ophthalmopathy. TCRdb redid the calling of the multiplex PCR reads with MiXCR, one entry per CDR3 protein. The sample carries about 640,000 distinct CDR3 sequences, roughly 20% recorded once. The sequenced sample was blood. The receptors were gathered from a man under 40 with Graves' ophthalmopathy. Both conserved end residues are part of each CDR3. The D gene is left open where the match is weak. Part of the rows lack a size; the others show once, few, many or a class for expanded clones.

D gene: TRBD1
clone size: many
V gene: TRBV13
J gene: TRBJ2-7
CDR3 protein: CASSSRQGAWYEQYF
CDR3 DNA: TGTGCCAGCAGCTCACGACAGGGGGCCTGGTACGAGCAGTACTTC

D gene: -
clone size: few
V gene: TRBV20-1
J gene: TRBJ2-7
CDR3 protein: CSASRLAMLYAYEQYF
CDR3 DNA: TGCAGTGCTAGCCGGCTAGCAATGCTTTATGCCTACGAGCAGTACTTC

D gene: -
clone size: -
V gene: TRBV5-4
J gene: TRBJ2-3
CDR3 protein: CASSLDPYVSRTDTQYF
CDR3 DNA: TGTGCCAGCAGCTTGGATCCATACGTCTCCCGCACAGATACGCAGTATTTT

D gene: -
clone size: -
V gene: TRBV3-1
J gene: TRBJ2-7
CDR3 protein: CASSQDLAQTYEQYF
CDR3 DNA: TGTGCCAGCAGCCAAGATCTCGCCCAGACGTACGAGCAGTACTTC

D gene: -
clone size: -
V gene: TRBV20-1
J gene: TRBJ1-1
CDR3 protein: CSARPRGAGVPEAFF
CDR3 DNA: TGCAGTGCTAGACCGCGGGGGGCGGGTGTCCCTGAAGCTTTCTTT

D gene: -
clone size: few
V gene: TRBV10-2
J gene: TRBJ1-1
CDR3 protein: CASSDGAEAFF
CDR3 DNA: TGCGCCAGCAGTGATGGGGCAGAAGCTTTCTTT

D gene: TRBD1
clone size: few
V gene: TRBV28
J gene: TRBJ2-7
CDR3 protein: CASRGTGGGYEQYF
CDR3 DNA: TGTGCCAGCAGGGGTACAGGGGGAGGCTACGAGCAGTACTTC

D gene: TRBD2
clone size: many
V gene: TRBV6-5
J gene: TRBJ2-7
CDR3 protein: CASSYSGLAAYEQYF
CDR3 DNA: TGTGCCAGCAGTTACTCGGGACTAGCGGCCTACGAGCAGTACTTC

D gene: -
clone size: -
V gene: TRBV4-3
J gene: TRBJ1-1
CDR3 protein: CASSQGLGVLQGGEAFF
CDR3 DNA: TGCGCCAGCAGCCAAGGTCTGGGGGTATTACAGGGAGGGGAAGCTTTCTTT

D gene: TRBD2
clone size: -
V gene: TRBV28
J gene: TRBJ2-3
CDR3 protein: CASSGSGRASGDTQYF
CDR3 DNA: TGTGCCAGCAGCGGCAGCGGGAGGGCCTCCGGAGATACGCAGTATTTT

D gene: TRBD2
clone size: few
V gene: TRBV19
J gene: TRBJ2-2
CDR3 protein: CASNTLLAGGTGELFF
CDR3 DNA: TGTGCCAGTAACACTCTCCTGGCGGGGGGGACCGGGGAGCTGTTTTTT

D gene: -
clone size: many
V gene: TRBV7-3
J gene: TRBJ2-1
CDR3 protein: CASSWDPTNNEQFF
CDR3 DNA: TGTGCCAGCAGCTGGGACCCCACTAACAATGAGCAGTTCTTC

D gene: -
clone size: -
V gene: TRBV7-9
J gene: TRBJ2-7
CDR3 protein: CASSLVFYEQYF
CDR3 DNA: TGTGCCAGCAGTTTAGTTTTCTACGAGCAGTACTTC

D gene: TRBD1
clone size: few
V gene: TRBV7-9
J gene: TRBJ1-2
CDR3 protein: CASSHQAGQGFYGYTF
CDR3 DNA: TGTGCCAGCAGCCACCAGGCGGGACAGGGGTTCTATGGCTACACCTTC

D gene: -
clone size: few
V gene: TRBV6-1
J gene: TRBJ2-5
CDR3 protein: CASTSGTETQYF
CDR3 DNA: TGTGCCAGCACCTCCGGGACAGAGACCCAGTACTTC

D gene: -
clone size: -
V gene: TRBV7-2
J gene: TRBJ2-7
CDR3 protein: CASSVGPGDEQYF
CDR3 DNA: TGTGCCAGCAGCGTCGGGCCCGGCGACGAGCAGTACTTC

D gene: -
clone size: -
V gene: TRBV20-1
J gene: TRBJ1-5
CDR3 protein: CSARDWLNQPQHF
CDR3 DNA: TGCAGTGCTAGAGATTGGCTTAATCAGCCCCAGCATTTT

D gene: TRBD1
clone size: many
V gene: TRBV11-2
J gene: TRBJ2-5
CDR3 protein: CASSLNPGGETQYF
CDR3 DNA: TGTGCCAGCAGCTTAAACCCAGGGGGCGAGACCCAGTACTTC

D gene: -
clone size: many
V gene: TRBV7-9
J gene: TRBJ1-1
CDR3 protein: CASSLQGSDTEAFF
CDR3 DNA: TGTGCCAGCAGCTTGCAGGGGTCGGACACTGAAGCTTTCTTT

D gene: TRBD2
clone size: -
V gene: TRBV4-1
J gene: TRBJ2-3
CDR3 protein: CASSHSLGLALSGSDTQYF
CDR3 DNA: TGCGCCAGCAGCCACTCCTTGGGACTAGCGCTTTCGGGTTCGGATACGCAGTATTTT

D gene: TRBD2
clone size: few
V gene: TRBV6-1
J gene: TRBJ2-7
CDR3 protein: CASSFGLAETYEQYF
CDR3 DNA: TGTGCCAGCAGTTTTGGACTAGCAGAAACCTACGAGCAGTACTTC

D gene: -
clone size: many
V gene: TRBV6-1
J gene: TRBJ1-1
CDR3 protein: CASSYGGVTNTEAFF
CDR3 DNA: TGTGCCAGCAGTTACGGCGGGGTAACGAACACTGAAGCTTTCTTT

D gene: -
clone size: few
V gene: TRBV6-1
J gene: TRBJ2-1
CDR3 protein: CASSSPRPSAKEFF
CDR3 DNA: TGTGCCAGCAGTTCCCCCCGACCCTCGGCTAAGGAGTTCTTC

D gene: TRBD1
clone size: -
V gene: TRBV20-1
J gene: TRBJ1-5
CDR3 protein: CSARASGTGGLNQPQHF
CDR3 DNA: TGCAGTGCTAGAGCCTCCGGGACAGGGGGCCTCAATCAGCCCCAGCATTTT

D gene: -
clone size: many
V gene: TRBV7-9
J gene: TRBJ2-6
CDR3 protein: CASSLATQGTVLTF
CDR3 DNA: TGTGCCAGCAGCTTAGCCACCCAGGGGACCGTCCTGACTTTC

D gene: -
clone size: -
V gene: TRBV28
J gene: TRBJ2-1
CDR3 protein: CASGRTEQFF
CDR3 DNA: TGTGCCAGCGGCCGGACAGAGCAGTTCTTC

D gene: -
clone size: -
V gene: TRBV29-1
J gene: TRBJ2-4
CDR3 protein: CSVGIHWDQYF
CDR3 DNA: TGCAGCGTTGGGATACATTGGGATCAGTACTTC

D gene: TRBD2
clone size: few
V gene: TRBV7-2
J gene: TRBJ2-5
CDR3 protein: CASSSTLGLAIETQYF
CDR3 DNA: TGTGCCAGCAGCTCAACCCTCGGACTAGCTATCGAGACCCAGTACTTC

D gene: -
clone size: -
V gene: TRBV27
J gene: TRBJ2-5
CDR3 protein: CASSLAFSPRETQYF
CDR3 DNA: TGTGCCAGCAGTTTAGCCTTCTCACCACGAGAGACCCAGTACTTC

D gene: -
clone size: -
V gene: TRBV10-3
J gene: TRBJ2-1
CDR3 protein: CATHAHPDNEQFF
CDR3 DNA: TGTGCCACTCATGCCCATCCGGACAATGAGCAGTTCTTC

D gene: TRBD2
clone size: few
V gene: TRBV28
J gene: TRBJ2-1
CDR3 protein: CAGSPRAGGPKFYSYNEQFF
CDR3 DNA: TGTGCCGGCAGCCCACGAGCGGGAGGGCCTAAATTTTACTCCTACAATGAGCAGTTCTTC

D gene: TRBD2
clone size: once
V gene: TRBV6-1
J gene: TRBJ2-3
CDR3 protein: CASSDSGLAADTQYF
CDR3 DNA: TGTGCCAGCAGTGACTCCGGACTAGCGGCAGATACGCAGTATTTT

D gene: -
clone size: few
V gene: TRBV11-2
J gene: TRBJ2-5
CDR3 protein: CASSLRSGGRENRETQYF
CDR3 DNA: TGTGCCAGCAGCCTAAGATCAGGGGGGAGAGAGAATAGAGAGACCCAGTACTTC

D gene: TRBD1
clone size: -
V gene: TRBV7-9
J gene: TRBJ1-6
CDR3 protein: CASSAPGQGDSPLHF
CDR3 DNA: TGTGCCAGCAGCGCCCCGGGACAGGGGGATTCACCCCTCCACTTT